The source of this T cell receptor beta chain is a study of blood T cell repertoires in COVID-19. Germline V gene lookup returns CDR1 SGHAT and CDR2 FQNNGV. Trimming removed 1 base from V and 7 bases from J, with 11 bases in between. The CDR3 sequence is 14 residues long. Only in-frame clones appear in the TCRdb table, and some are missing; sequencing was by immunoSEQ multiplex PCR. In the table there are about 200,000 clones, about 86% of which are singletons. Sequencing used peripheral blood. The sequence was collected from a man in his 60s who had recovered from COVID-19. This chain uses TRBV11-2 with TRBJ1-3; D is unclear. CDR3 sequence reads: CASSLVEVGNTIYF. The CDR3 region has the DNA TGTGCCAGCAGCTTAGTCGAAGTGGGCAACACCATATATTTT.